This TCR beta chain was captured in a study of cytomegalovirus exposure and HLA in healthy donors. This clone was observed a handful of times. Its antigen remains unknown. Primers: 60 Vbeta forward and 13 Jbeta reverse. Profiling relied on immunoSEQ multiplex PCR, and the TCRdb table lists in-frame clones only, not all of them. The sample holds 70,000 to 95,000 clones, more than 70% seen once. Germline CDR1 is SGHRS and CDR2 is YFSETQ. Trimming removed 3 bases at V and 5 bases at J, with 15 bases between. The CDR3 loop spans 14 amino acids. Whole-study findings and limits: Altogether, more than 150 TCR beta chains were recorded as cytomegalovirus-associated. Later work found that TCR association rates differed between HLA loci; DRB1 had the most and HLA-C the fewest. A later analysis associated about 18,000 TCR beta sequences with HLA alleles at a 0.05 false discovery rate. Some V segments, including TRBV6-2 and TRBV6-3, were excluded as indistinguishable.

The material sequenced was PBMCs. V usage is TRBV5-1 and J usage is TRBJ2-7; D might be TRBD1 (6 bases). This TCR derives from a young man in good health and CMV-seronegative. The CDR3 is CASSSYQPGDEQYF. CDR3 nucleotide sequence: TGCGCCAGCAGCTCCTACCAACCAGGGGACGAGCAGTACTTC.